This T cell receptor beta chain appears in the sequencing data of a study of blood T cell repertoires in COVID-19. The cohort comprised adults aged roughly 18 to 100 years residing in about two dozen US areas. Categorization into cohorts depended on clinical history that participants reported. Original analysis: Nucleated cell number was recorded as an estimate derived from reference gene primer amplification. The table came from immunoSEQ multiplex PCR; TCRdb's copy has only in-frame clones and leaves some out. V, J and clone size are taken as reported in that table, and D and trimming were inferred from the DNA itself. Of approximately 170,000 clones detected, approximately 87% appear once; the ten largest clones hold 3.5% to 5%. The table lists this clone with a few counts. The receptor comes from a woman between 45 and 65 years old who had recovered from COVID-19. Sequenced input: PBMCs or T cells enriched from blood (not recorded which).

Written as DNA, the CDR3 is TGTGCCAGCACCCCGTCGAGGGTTGGCTACACCTTC. The encoded protein is CASTPSRVGYTF. The rearrangement joins TRBV12-3 or TRBV12-4 to TRBJ1-2; D call uncertain. The CDR3 has 12 amino acids. Trimming shortened V by 7 bases and J by 7 bases, and 13 bases separated the two germline ends.